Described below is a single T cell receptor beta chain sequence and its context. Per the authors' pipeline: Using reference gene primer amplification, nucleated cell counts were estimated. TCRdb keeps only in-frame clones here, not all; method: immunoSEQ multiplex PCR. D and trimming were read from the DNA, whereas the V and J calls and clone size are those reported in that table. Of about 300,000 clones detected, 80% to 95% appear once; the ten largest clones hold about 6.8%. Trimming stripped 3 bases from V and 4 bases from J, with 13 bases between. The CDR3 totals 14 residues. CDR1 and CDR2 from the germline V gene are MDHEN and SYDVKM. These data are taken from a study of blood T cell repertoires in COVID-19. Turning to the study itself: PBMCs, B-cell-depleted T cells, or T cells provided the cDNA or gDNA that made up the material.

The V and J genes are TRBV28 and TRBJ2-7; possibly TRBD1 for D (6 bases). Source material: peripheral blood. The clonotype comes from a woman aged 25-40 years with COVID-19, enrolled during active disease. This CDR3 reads CASSLWGQRYEQYF. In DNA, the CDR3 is TGTGCCAGCAGTTTGTGGGGGCAGAGGTACGAGCAGTACTTC.